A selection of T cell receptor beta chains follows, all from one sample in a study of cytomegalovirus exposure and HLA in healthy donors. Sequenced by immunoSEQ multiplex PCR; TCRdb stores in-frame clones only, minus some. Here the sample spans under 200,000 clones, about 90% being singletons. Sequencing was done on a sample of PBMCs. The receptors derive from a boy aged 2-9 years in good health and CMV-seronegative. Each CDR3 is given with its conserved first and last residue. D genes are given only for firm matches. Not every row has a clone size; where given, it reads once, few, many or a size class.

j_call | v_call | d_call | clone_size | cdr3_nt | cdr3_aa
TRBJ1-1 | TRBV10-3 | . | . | TGTGCCATCAGGGATACAGGGTACACTGAAGCTTTCTTT | CAIRDTGYTEAFF
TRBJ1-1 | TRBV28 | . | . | TGTGCCATCACCTGGAGAAAAGCAGCGGTCTCCGAAGCTTTCTTT | CAITWRKAAVSEAFF
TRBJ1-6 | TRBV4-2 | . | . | TGTGCCAGCAGCCAAGCAGCAGGGAATTCACCCCTCCACTTT | CASSQAAGNSPLHF
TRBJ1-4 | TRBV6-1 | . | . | TGTGCCAGCAGTGAACAGCAGGGGAGCCGTAATGAAAAACTGTTTTTT | CASSEQQGSRNEKLFF
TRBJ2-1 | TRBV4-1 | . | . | TGCGCCAGCAGCTATACAGAGAGCTCCTACAATGAGCAGTTCTTC | CASSYTESSYNEQFF
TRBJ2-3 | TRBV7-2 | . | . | TGTGCCAGCAGCTTAGAGACAGGAAGGGATACGCAGTATTTT | CASSLETGRDTQYF
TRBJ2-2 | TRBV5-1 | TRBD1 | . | TGCGCCAGCAGCTGGGTGGACAGGGGGACGGCCGGGGAGCTGTTTTTT | CASSWVDRGTAGELFF
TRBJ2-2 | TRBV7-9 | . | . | TGTGCCAGCCCCCAGGACTACGACACCGGGGAGCTGTTTTTT | CASPQDYDTGELFF
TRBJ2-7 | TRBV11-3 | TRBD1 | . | TGTGCCAGCAGTCTAGGGGGCTCCTCGGGCTACGAGCAGTACTTC | CASSLGGSSGYEQYF
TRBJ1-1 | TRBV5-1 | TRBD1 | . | TGCGCCAGCAGCTTGGTGGGGACAGGGTTCTCTGAAGCTTTCTTT | CASSLVGTGFSEAFF
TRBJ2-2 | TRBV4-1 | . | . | TGCGCCAGCAGCCAAGGGGCCGCGAACACCGGGGAGCTGTTTTTT | CASSQGAANTGELFF
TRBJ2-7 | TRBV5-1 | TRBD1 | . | TGCGCCAGCGGCCAGGGACAGTCCTACGAGCAGTACTTC | CASGQGQSYEQYF
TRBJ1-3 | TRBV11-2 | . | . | TGTGCCAGCATCGACCGGGTATCAGGAAACACCATATATTTT | CASIDRVSGNTIYF
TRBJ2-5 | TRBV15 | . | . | TGTGCCACCAGCAGACCGGACAGAAGGGGCCAAGAGACCCAGTACTTC | CATSRPDRRGQETQYF
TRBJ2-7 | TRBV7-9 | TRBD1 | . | TGTGCCAGCAGCGCAAAAGGGGGCACCTACGAGCAGTACTTC | CASSAKGGTYEQYF
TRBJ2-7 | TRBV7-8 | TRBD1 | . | TGTGCCAGCACCTTCCCCGCCCACGGGACAGAACCCTACGAGCAGTACTTC | CASTFPAHGTEPYEQYF
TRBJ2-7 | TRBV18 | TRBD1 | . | TGTGCCAGCCAGGGGGACAGCCCCTACGAGCAGTACTTC | CASQGDSPYEQYF
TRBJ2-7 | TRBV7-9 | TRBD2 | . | TGTTCCAGCAGCTCGGGACTAGCGGGACTCTTCTACGAGCAGTACTTC | CSSSSGLAGLFYEQYF
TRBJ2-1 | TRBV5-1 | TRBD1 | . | TGCGCCAGCAGTTTAGGGGGCCCCGGGACGAATGAGTTCTTC | CASSLGGPGTNEFF
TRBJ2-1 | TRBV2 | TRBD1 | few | TGTGCCGGTGCCTTACAGGGGTACAATGAGCAGTTCTTC | CAGALQGYNEQFF
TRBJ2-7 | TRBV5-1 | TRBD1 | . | TGCGCCAGCAGCCCGGGACAGATTTCCTACGAGCAGTACTTC | CASSPGQISYEQYF
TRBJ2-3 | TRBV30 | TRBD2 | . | TGTGCCTGGAGTGGGAGAATCGGGGGGGCCGAAGATACGCAGTATTTT | CAWSGRIGGAEDTQYF
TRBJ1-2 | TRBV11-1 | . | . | TGTGCCAGCAGCCGGTCCCGGGACACAGCCCAATTCTATGGCTACACCTTC | CASSRSRDTAQFYGYTF
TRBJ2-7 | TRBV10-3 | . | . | TGTGCCACCAGTAAAGGGGACTACGAGCAGTACTTC | CATSKGDYEQYF
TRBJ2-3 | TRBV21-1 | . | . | TGTGCCAGCAGCAAAGAGTGTAGCGGGAGGGCAACAGATACGCAGTATTTT | CASSKECSGRATDTQYF
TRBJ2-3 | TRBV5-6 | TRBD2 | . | TGTGCCAGCAGCTTGAGGGCTAGCGGGAGGATCCCAGATACGCAGTATTTT | CASSLRASGRIPDTQYF
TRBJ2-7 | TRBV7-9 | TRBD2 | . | TGTGCCAGCAGCGCCTCCTCCAGCGGGACGCCGGACTACGAGCAGTACTTC | CASSASSSGTPDYEQYF
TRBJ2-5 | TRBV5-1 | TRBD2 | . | TGCGCCAGCAGCTTGCTGGGGACTAGAGATGAGACCCAGTACTTC | CASSLLGTRDETQYF
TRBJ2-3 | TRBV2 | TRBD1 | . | TGTGCCGCAAATTTGGCCGACAGGGATGCCACAGATACGCAGTATTTT | CAANLADRDATDTQYF
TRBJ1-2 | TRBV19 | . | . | TGTGCCAGTAGTACCGATCGGTATGGCTACACCTTC | CASSTDRYGYTF
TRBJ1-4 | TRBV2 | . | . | TGTGCCAGCAGGCATCCGGGACACCCAAATGAAAAACTGTTTTTT | CASRHPGHPNEKLFF
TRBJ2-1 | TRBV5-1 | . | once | TGCGCCAGCAGCTTGAGTCTAGCTAGCCTTGACAATGAGCAGTTCTTC | CASSLSLASLDNEQFF
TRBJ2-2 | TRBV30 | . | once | TGTGCCTGGAGGGGGGGATCGAACACCGGGGAGCTGTTTTTT | CAWRGGSNTGELFF
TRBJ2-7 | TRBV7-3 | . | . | TGTGCCAGCAGCCGAGGGCTCAAAGGCGAGCAGTACTTC | CASSRGLKGEQYF
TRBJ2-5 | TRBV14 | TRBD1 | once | TGTGCCAGCAGCCAGGGACAGTGGAGTCAAGAGACCCAGTACTTC | CASSQGQWSQETQYF
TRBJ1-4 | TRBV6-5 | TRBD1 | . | TGTGCCAGCAGTTGGGACAGGGGGGATGAAAAACTGTTTTTT | CASSWDRGDEKLFF
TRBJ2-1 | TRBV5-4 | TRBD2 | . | TGTGCCAGCAGCCCCCTGTGGGGAGGGCGTGAGCAGTTCTTC | CASSPLWGGREQFF
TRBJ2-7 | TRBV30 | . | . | TGTGCCTGGAGTGTACTGTTGGGGGCAGGGAAGCAGTACTTC | CAWSVLLGAGKQYF
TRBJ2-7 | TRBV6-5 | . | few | TGTGCCAGCAGACCCCCTCGGACTACCTACTACGAGCAGTACTTC | CASRPPRTTYYEQYF
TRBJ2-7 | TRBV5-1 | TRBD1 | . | TGCGCCAGCAGCTCGGGACAGGGGGCCGACGAGCAGTACTTC | CASSSGQGADEQYF
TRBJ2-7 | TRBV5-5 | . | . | TGTGCCAGCAGCTTGGTTGACAGCTACGAGCAGTACTTC | CASSLVDSYEQYF
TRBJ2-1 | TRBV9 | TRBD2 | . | TGTGCCAGCAGCGTCGGTATAGCGGGAGAGCAGTTCTTC | CASSVGIAGEQFF
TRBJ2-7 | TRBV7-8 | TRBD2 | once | TGTGCCAGCAGCTTAGCGACTAGCGGGAGCTGGTTTCGCTACGAGCAGTACTTC | CASSLATSGSWFRYEQYF
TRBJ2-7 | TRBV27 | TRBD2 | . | TGTGCCAGCAGTTTCTTGCGGGGGGTTAAATTGTACGAGCAGTACTTC | CASSFLRGVKLYEQYF
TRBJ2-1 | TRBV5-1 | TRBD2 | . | TGCGCCAGCAGCTTGACTGCGGGGGGTTACAATGAGCAGTTCTTC | CASSLTAGGYNEQFF
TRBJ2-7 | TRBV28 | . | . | TGTGCCAGCAGTCGGCTCACCTTTACAGGGAACCGGTACTACGAGCAGTACTTC | CASSRLTFTGNRYYEQYF